This T cell receptor beta chain was obtained from a study of beta chain features in type 1 diabetes. Every isolated RNA sample was fully reverse transcribed, so sequencing captured expressed TCRB transcripts. Approximately 4 million reads on average were seen across naive, central memory and regulatory T cell samples. This table comes from immunoSEQ multiplex PCR, and its TCRdb copy is limited to in-frame clones, with some not included. Of approximately 50,000 clones detected, roughly 39% appear once; the ten largest clones hold about 1.5%. About this clone: No antigen is known for it.

The study, taken as a whole, reports: At VDJ recombination sites, type 1 diabetes patients had fewer insertions and more deleted nucleotides. All four CD4+ subsets of Type 1 diabetes patients contained TCRB CDR3s that were moderately but significantly shorter.

By way of CD45RO/CCR7/CD25/CD127/CD95/CD27, the CD4+ regulatory, stem cell-like memory, central memory and naive cells were sorted. Without exception, sorted populations had purity beyond 95%. The origin of this receptor is a man aged 25 to 40 with type 1 diabetes. Material for sequencing was Tregs from blood.

CDR3: CASSFENTGASGYTF. The CDR3 DNA reads TGTGCCAGCAGCTTCGAAAATACAGGGGCGTCTGGCTACACCTTC. The V gene is TRBV11-2, the J gene TRBJ1-2; 7 bases are a match to TRBD1. There are 15 residues in the CDR3. V was clipped by 3 bases and J by 7 bases; unmatched bases: 11. The V gene's germline CDR1 is SGHAT and CDR2 FQNNGV.